Listed below are T cell receptor beta chains from one sample, sequenced in a study of Ad26.COV2.S vaccination and SARS-CoV-2 variants. This table comes from immunoSEQ multiplex PCR, and its TCRdb copy is limited to in-frame clones, with some not included. The table includes 300,000 to 350,000 clones, just under 85% detected once. Sequences were derived from peripheral blood, sampled in a trial of Ad26.COV2.S vaccine versus placebo. The receptors originated from a person between 18 and 65 years old who received the Ad26.COV2.S COVID-19 vaccine or a placebo. CDR3s include the opening cysteine and the closing phenylalanine or tryptophan. The D gene is left open where the match is weak. Rows give clone size only sometimes, using once, few, many, or a class for an expanded clone.

clone size: .; J gene: TRBJ2-1; D gene: TRBD2; V gene: TRBV19; CDR3 DNA: TGTGCCAGTTATGGGCTAGTAGCGGGGGCCCTCTCCTACAATGAGCAGTTCTTC; CDR3 protein: CASYGLVAGALSYNEQFF
clone size: .; J gene: TRBJ1-2; D gene: .; V gene: TRBV28; CDR3 DNA: TGTGCCAGCAGTCCCCGGGACGTTTATGGCTACACCTTC; CDR3 protein: CASSPRDVYGYTF
clone size: .; J gene: TRBJ2-3; D gene: .; V gene: TRBV27; CDR3 DNA: TGTGCCAGCAGCCAAGAGAGCTGGGGGTTAAGCACAGATACGCAGTATTTT; CDR3 protein: CASSQESWGLSTDTQYF
clone size: once; J gene: TRBJ1-1; D gene: .; V gene: TRBV29-1; CDR3 DNA: TGCAGCGTTGAGGGAACTGAAGCTTTCTTT; CDR3 protein: CSVEGTEAFF
clone size: once; J gene: TRBJ1-5; D gene: .; V gene: TRBV4-1; CDR3 DNA: TGCGCCAGCAGTCGAGTAACGCGGGGGCCATTAAGCAATCAGCCCCAGCATTTT; CDR3 protein: CASSRVTRGPLSNQPQHF
clone size: .; J gene: TRBJ2-2; D gene: .; V gene: TRBV19; CDR3 DNA: TGTGCCAGTAGTACCGATCCCGGGACGGTGAACACCGGGGAGCTGTTTTTT; CDR3 protein: CASSTDPGTVNTGELFF
clone size: .; J gene: TRBJ1-2; D gene: .; V gene: TRBV28; CDR3 DNA: TGTGCCAGCAGTTTGGGACGGTCCTATGGCTACACCTTC; CDR3 protein: CASSLGRSYGYTF
clone size: .; J gene: TRBJ1-2; D gene: TRBD1; V gene: TRBV6-5; CDR3 DNA: TGTGCCAGCAGTCAGAGGACAGGCGGCTACACCTTC; CDR3 protein: CASSQRTGGYTF
clone size: .; J gene: TRBJ1-6; D gene: TRBD1; V gene: TRBV28; CDR3 DNA: TGTGCCAGCAGTTTCCTAACGGGACAGGACGGGTCACCCCTCCACTTT; CDR3 protein: CASSFLTGQDGSPLHF
clone size: .; J gene: TRBJ2-3; D gene: .; V gene: TRBV7-3; CDR3 DNA: TGTGCCAGCAGAATTAACTGGTCAGCAGATACGCAGTATTTT; CDR3 protein: CASRINWSADTQYF
clone size: once; J gene: TRBJ1-1; D gene: .; V gene: TRBV6-5; CDR3 DNA: TGTGCCAGCAGTCCCAACGCTGGGGGGAATACTGAAGCTTTCTTT; CDR3 protein: CASSPNAGGNTEAFF
clone size: .; J gene: TRBJ1-2; D gene: .; V gene: TRBV7-9; CDR3 DNA: TGTGCCAGCAGCCCAGCGGTAGGGTACGGCTACACCTTC; CDR3 protein: CASSPAVGYGYTF
clone size: .; J gene: TRBJ2-5; D gene: .; V gene: TRBV29-1; CDR3 DNA: TGCAGCGGAGAGAATGAGGGAACGGGGACGGGAAAACAAGAGACCCAGTACTTC; CDR3 protein: CSGENEGTGTGKQETQYF
clone size: .; J gene: TRBJ2-1; D gene: TRBD2; V gene: TRBV6-4; CDR3 DNA: TGTGCCAGCAGCCGACTAGCGGGGGGGATTGGCGATGAGCAGTTCTTC; CDR3 protein: CASSRLAGGIGDEQFF
clone size: once; J gene: TRBJ2-7; D gene: TRBD2; V gene: TRBV28; CDR3 DNA: TGTGCCAGCAGTTCCCGCGGGACTAGCGGGGGGGCTGGGGAGCAGTACTTC; CDR3 protein: CASSSRGTSGGAGEQYF
clone size: .; J gene: TRBJ1-4; D gene: .; V gene: TRBV5-1; CDR3 DNA: TGCGCCAGCAGCTTGGTCCCGGAAACTAATGAAAAACTGTTTTTT; CDR3 protein: CASSLVPETNEKLFF
clone size: .; J gene: TRBJ2-7; D gene: .; V gene: TRBV29-1; CDR3 DNA: TGCAGCGTTGGTGAGAGCTCCTACGAGCAGTACTTC; CDR3 protein: CSVGESSYEQYF
clone size: .; J gene: TRBJ2-2; D gene: TRBD1; V gene: TRBV7-6; CDR3 DNA: TGTGCCAGCAGCGCTTGGACAGGGGAAAACACCGGGGAGCTGTTTTTT; CDR3 protein: CASSAWTGENTGELFF
clone size: .; J gene: TRBJ1-5; D gene: .; V gene: TRBV28; CDR3 DNA: TGTGCCAGCAGTTTAACGAAAAAGGGCAATCAGCCCCAGCATTTT; CDR3 protein: CASSLTKKGNQPQHF
clone size: .; J gene: TRBJ2-1; D gene: .; V gene: TRBV5-1; CDR3 DNA: TGCGCCAGCAGCCTGGATGGGACATCTTTAGACAATGAGCAGTTCTTC; CDR3 protein: CASSLDGTSLDNEQFF
clone size: .; J gene: TRBJ2-5; D gene: .; V gene: TRBV18; CDR3 DNA: TGTGCCAGCTCACCACCGCAGGCCCAAGAGACCCAGTACTTC; CDR3 protein: CASSPPQAQETQYF
clone size: .; J gene: TRBJ1-2; D gene: TRBD1; V gene: TRBV5-1; CDR3 DNA: TGCGCCAGCAGCTTGGCTACAGGGGCTAACTATGGCTACACCTTC; CDR3 protein: CASSLATGANYGYTF
clone size: .; J gene: TRBJ1-5; D gene: .; V gene: TRBV28; CDR3 DNA: TGTGCCAGCAGGTCGAATCAGCCCCAGCATTTT; CDR3 protein: CASRSNQPQHF
clone size: .; J gene: TRBJ2-1; D gene: .; V gene: TRBV19; CDR3 DNA: TGTGCCAGTAGTTACTCAAGCTCCTACAATGAGCAGTTCTTC; CDR3 protein: CASSYSSSYNEQFF
clone size: .; J gene: TRBJ2-2; D gene: TRBD2; V gene: TRBV9; CDR3 DNA: TGTGCCAGCAGCGCCGGGGGGGCCTCCGGGGAGCTGTTTTTT; CDR3 protein: CASSAGGASGELFF
clone size: .; J gene: TRBJ1-6; D gene: .; V gene: TRBV5-4; CDR3 DNA: TGTGCCAGCAGCTTCCGATTTCGGGGGGCAGAGCTTAATTCACCCCTCCACTTT; CDR3 protein: CASSFRFRGAELNSPLHF
clone size: .; J gene: TRBJ1-5; D gene: .; V gene: TRBV29-1; CDR3 DNA: TGCAGCGTTGCCCCTAATAGCAATCAGCCCCAGCATTTT; CDR3 protein: CSVAPNSNQPQHF
clone size: .; J gene: TRBJ2-7; D gene: .; V gene: TRBV6-5; CDR3 DNA: TGTGCCAGCAGCACAGGTGGCGAGCAGTACTTC; CDR3 protein: CASSTGGEQYF
clone size: once; J gene: TRBJ2-5; D gene: .; V gene: TRBV7-9; CDR3 DNA: TGTGCCAGCAGCCTCGGGGGTAAGGAGACCCAGTACTTC; CDR3 protein: CASSLGGKETQYF
clone size: once; J gene: TRBJ2-7; D gene: TRBD2; V gene: TRBV12-5; CDR3 DNA: TGTGCTAGTGGTTTGGTAATCAGCCCACTAGCGGGGGTCTACGAGCAGTACTTC; CDR3 protein: CASGLVISPLAGVYEQYF
clone size: .; J gene: TRBJ2-5; D gene: .; V gene: TRBV7-9; CDR3 DNA: TGTGCCAGCAGCTCAAGACAGCGTCCGGAGACCCAGTACTTC; CDR3 protein: CASSSRQRPETQYF
clone size: .; J gene: TRBJ1-3; D gene: .; V gene: TRBV9; CDR3 DNA: TGTGCCAGCAGCAAAGAACAGGGATACTCTGGAAACACCATATATTTT; CDR3 protein: CASSKEQGYSGNTIYF
clone size: .; J gene: TRBJ2-3; D gene: .; V gene: TRBV19; CDR3 DNA: TGTGCCAGTAGTACCTACCGGGACACCACAGATACGCAGTATTTT; CDR3 protein: CASSTYRDTTDTQYF
clone size: .; J gene: TRBJ2-5; D gene: TRBD1; V gene: TRBV7-9; CDR3 DNA: TGTGCCAGCAGCTTAGCTTACAGGGGAAGAGAGACCCAGTACTTC; CDR3 protein: CASSLAYRGRETQYF
clone size: .; J gene: TRBJ2-5; D gene: .; V gene: TRBV5-1; CDR3 DNA: TGCGCCAGCAGCCCCGCCCCCCCAGAGACCCAGTACTTC; CDR3 protein: CASSPAPPETQYF
clone size: .; J gene: TRBJ1-2; D gene: .; V gene: TRBV5-1; CDR3 DNA: TGCGCCAGCAGCGTGGAGGGAGCTAACTATGGCTACACCTTC; CDR3 protein: CASSVEGANYGYTF
clone size: .; J gene: TRBJ2-5; D gene: .; V gene: TRBV12-3/TRBV12-4; CDR3 DNA: TGTGCCAGCAGTTTGGTACGGCAAGAGACCCAGTACTTC; CDR3 protein: CASSLVRQETQYF
clone size: .; J gene: TRBJ2-2; D gene: .; V gene: TRBV3-1/TRBV3-2; CDR3 DNA: TGTGCCAGCAGCCAAGGCGAGGGGGAGACCGGGGAGCTGTTTTTT; CDR3 protein: CASSQGEGETGELFF
clone size: .; J gene: TRBJ1-5; D gene: .; V gene: TRBV28; CDR3 DNA: TGTGCCAGTTCCTCGCCCCCCAGGGGTCAGCCCCAGCATTTT; CDR3 protein: CASSSPPRGQPQHF
clone size: .; J gene: TRBJ1-1; D gene: .; V gene: TRBV3-1/TRBV3-2; CDR3 DNA: TGTGCCAGCAGCCATCTAGCGGGTGTCCCTGAAGCTTTCTTT; CDR3 protein: CASSHLAGVPEAFF
clone size: .; J gene: TRBJ1-5; D gene: TRBD1; V gene: TRBV7-9; CDR3 DNA: TGTGCCAGCAGCCCCGGACAGGTCAATCAGCCCCAGCATTTT; CDR3 protein: CASSPGQVNQPQHF
clone size: .; J gene: TRBJ2-3; D gene: .; V gene: TRBV30; CDR3 DNA: TGTGCCCGGGGGGCGTCAGATACGCAGTATTTT; CDR3 protein: CARGASDTQYF
clone size: few; J gene: TRBJ2-7; D gene: TRBD1; V gene: TRBV5-1; CDR3 DNA: TGCGCCAGCAGCCCGGGACCTGGGACAGCCTACGAGCAGTACTTC; CDR3 protein: CASSPGPGTAYEQYF
clone size: .; J gene: TRBJ2-6; D gene: TRBD1; V gene: TRBV10-3; CDR3 DNA: TGTGCCACCACACCGGCAGGGGGCCCTGGGGCCAACGTCCTGACTTTC; CDR3 protein: CATTPAGGPGANVLTF
clone size: .; J gene: TRBJ1-5; D gene: .; V gene: TRBV28; CDR3 DNA: TGTGCCAGCAGTCGGGCCCGCAATCAGCCCCAGCATTTT; CDR3 protein: CASSRARNQPQHF
clone size: .; J gene: TRBJ2-7; D gene: TRBD1; V gene: TRBV19; CDR3 DNA: TGTGCCAGTAGTCAACCAGGACAGGGCTACGAGCAGTACTTC; CDR3 protein: CASSQPGQGYEQYF
clone size: .; J gene: TRBJ1-1; D gene: .; V gene: TRBV5-6; CDR3 DNA: TGTGCCAGCAGCCGCCTCTCGACGGGGGTTGGGGCTTTCTTT; CDR3 protein: CASSRLSTGVGAFF
clone size: .; J gene: TRBJ2-3; D gene: .; V gene: TRBV24-1; CDR3 DNA: TGTGCCACCAGTGTTGCAGGGGAATCATGGTTCTTGACAGATACGCAGTATTTT; CDR3 protein: CATSVAGESWFLTDTQYF
clone size: once; J gene: TRBJ2-3; D gene: .; V gene: TRBV5-1; CDR3 DNA: TGCGCCAGCAGCGCCCCCACAGATACGCAGTATTTT; CDR3 protein: CASSAPTDTQYF
clone size: .; J gene: TRBJ2-1; D gene: .; V gene: TRBV5-5; CDR3 DNA: TGTGCCAGCAGCTTGGGTTCGCGGTACAATGAGCAGTTCTTC; CDR3 protein: CASSLGSRYNEQFF
clone size: .; J gene: TRBJ2-1; D gene: .; V gene: TRBV10-3; CDR3 DNA: TGTGCCATCAGTGAGTGGGCAGGGGTTTACAATGAGCAGTTCTTC; CDR3 protein: CAISEWAGVYNEQFF
clone size: .; J gene: TRBJ1-6; D gene: TRBD1; V gene: TRBV28; CDR3 DNA: TGTGCCAGCAGTTTGGGACAGAGCCTTTCACCCCTCCACTTT; CDR3 protein: CASSLGQSLSPLHF
clone size: .; J gene: TRBJ2-5; D gene: TRBD1; V gene: TRBV9; CDR3 DNA: TGTGCCAGCAGCCCGGGACAGTTCCAAGAGACCCAGTACTTC; CDR3 protein: CASSPGQFQETQYF
clone size: once; J gene: TRBJ2-1; D gene: .; V gene: TRBV9; CDR3 DNA: TGTGCCAGCAGCGTAGCTTCCCTGTGGAATGAGCAGTTCTTC; CDR3 protein: CASSVASLWNEQFF
clone size: .; J gene: TRBJ2-5; D gene: .; V gene: TRBV5-1; CDR3 DNA: TGCGCCAGCAGCCCGGCGTGGCAGGGGGGAGAGACCCAGTACTTC; CDR3 protein: CASSPAWQGGETQYF
clone size: .; J gene: TRBJ1-1; D gene: .; V gene: TRBV11-2; CDR3 DNA: TGTGCCAGCAGCCAAGGGGGGATGAACACTGAAGCTTTCTTT; CDR3 protein: CASSQGGMNTEAFF
clone size: once; J gene: TRBJ2-5; D gene: TRBD2; V gene: TRBV10-3; CDR3 DNA: TGTGCCATCAGGGGGACTAGCGGGGGGTACGGAAACCAAGAGACCCAGTACTTC; CDR3 protein: CAIRGTSGGYGNQETQYF